The clone carrying this TCR beta chain occurred once. The data were taken from a study of blood T cell repertoires in COVID-19. V lost 1 base and J lost 3; bases outside the gene matches: 3. The CDR3 totals 14 residues. Germline CDR1 is SGHRS and CDR2 is YFSETQ. Sequenced by immunoSEQ multiplex PCR; TCRdb stores in-frame clones only, minus some. The sample carries 250,000 to 300,000 clones, around 90% recorded once. The source of this sequence is a woman between 25 and 40 years old who had recovered from COVID-19. The material sequenced was PBMCs or T cells enriched from blood (not recorded which). The chain combines TRBV5-1 with TRBJ1-2; TRBD1 agrees at 7 bases. The DNA of the CDR3 is TGCGCCAGCAGCTTGCACAGGGGAGACTATGGCTACACCTTC. Amino acid sequence: CASSLHRGDYGYTF.